The 14 T cell receptor beta chains in this list originate from one sample, sequenced in a study of CD8 T cells in ankylosing spondylitis. MiXCR, run by TCRdb on the 5' RACE reads, gives a single entry per CDR3 protein. The sample holds a few hundred thousand distinct CDR3 sequences; about 20% are singletons and the top ten take 25% to 40%. The specimen was blood, either unsorted or a sorted T cell fraction (not recorded which). The source of these receptors is a male donor with ankylosing spondylitis or in good health (not recorded which).

The chain carries TRBV29-1 and TRBJ2-7, with 9 bases aligning to TRBD2. The CDR3 is 13 amino acids. The V and J ends lost 4 bases and 3 bases, in that order; junction bases with no gene match: 4. Germline CDR1 and CDR2: SQVTM and ANQGSEA. The CDR3 nucleotides read TGCAGCGTTGTGGTTAGCGGGAGCTACGAGCAGTACTTC. Protein sequence: CSVVVSGSYEQYF.

This chain connects TRBV7-2 to TRBJ2-3; 9 bases are a match to TRBD1. The junction had 10 bases not matched to a gene; V was cut back by 5 bases and J by 4 bases. The CDR3 totals 16 residues. In germline, CDR1 is SGHTA, CDR2 FQGNSA. The CDR3 region has the DNA TGTGCCAGCAGCCCACGTAGACAGGGGGGCCCAGATACGCAGTATTTT. It encodes CASSPRRQGGPDTQYF. Combining the CDR3 with reference TRBV7-2 and TRBJ2-3 gives the whole variable domain GAGVSQSPSNKVTEKGKDVELRCDPISGHTALYWYRQSLGQGLEFLIYFQGNSAPDKSGLPSDRFSAERTGGSVSTLTIQRTQQEDSAVYLCASSPRRQGGPDTQYFGPGTRLTVL.

V usage is TRBV4-2 and J usage is TRBJ2-1, with D possibly called TRBD1 or TRBD2 (5 bases each). The V end lost 0 bases, the J end lost 9 bases, and 9 bases lay between the germline ends. This CDR3 contains 13 residues. The germline CDR1 and CDR2 sequences are LGHNA and YNFKEQ. CDR3 sequence reads: CASSQDEGIEQFF. The CDR3 nucleotides are TGTGCCAGCAGCCAAGACGAGGGGATTGAGCAGTTCTTC.

This clonotype has at least ten counts. V usage is TRBV20-1 and J usage is TRBJ2-7, with D possibly matching TRBD2 (5 bases). Trimming cost V 1 base and J 3 bases, with 10 bases left between them. CDR1 is DFQATT and CDR2 is SNEGSKA in the germline V gene (reference sequence). CDR3 size: 13 residues. The CDR3 sequence: CSARGGSFYEQYF. CDR3 nucleotides: TGCAGTGCTAGAGGTGGGAGTTTCTACGAGCAGTACTTC.

The rearrangement joins TRBV29-1 to TRBJ2-1; TRBD2 matches 15 bases. J lost 7 bases, V lost 8 bases, and 6 bases had no gene match. The CDR3 contains 14 residues. Germline values: CDR1 SQVTM, CDR2 ANQGSEA. The CDR3 DNA follows: TGCAGCCCCCCGGGACTAGCGGGAGGTAATGAGCAGTTCTTC. It specifies CSPPGLAGGNEQFF.

This chain links TRBV7-9 with TRBJ2-3; D perhaps matches TRBD1 (5 bases). V gave up 5 bases and J gave up 4 bases, with 10 bases separating them. The length of the CDR3 is 13 residues. The germline V gene encodes CDR1 SEHNR and CDR2 FQNEAQ (reference sequence). In nucleotides, the CDR3 is TGTGCCAGCAGCCCCGCGACAGCAGATACGCAGTATTTT. Its protein product is CASSPATADTQYF.

This clonotype appeared a few times. CDR3 region: CATSDWTSGIVDEQFF. CDR3 DNA sequence: TGTGCCACCAGTGATTGGACTAGCGGGATAGTAGATGAGCAGTTCTTC. This chain uses TRBV24-1 with TRBJ2-1; the match to TRBD2 covers 12 bases. J was trimmed by 8 bases and V by 2 bases; bases with no gene match: 6. From germline, CDR1 is KGHDR and CDR2 SFDVKD. The CDR3 is 16 residues long.

At least ten counts were recorded for this clonotype. The chain recombines TRBV6-1 with TRBJ2-3, with D perhaps matching TRBD2 (5 bases). The germline CDR1 and CDR2 sequences are MNHNS and SASEGT. Trimming removed 3 bases at V and 0 bases at J, with 10 bases between. This CDR3 spans 15 amino acids. In DNA form, the CDR3 reads TGTGCCAGCAGTGAGTGGAGCGGAAGCACAGATACGCAGTATTTT. Translated, it gives CASSEWSGSTDTQYF.

This clonotype came up a few times. V gene TRBV20-1 combines with J gene TRBJ2-1; 9 bases are a match to TRBD2. The germline CDR1 and CDR2 sequences are DFQATT and SNEGSKA (reference sequence). The CDR3 covers 17 residues. Losses at the gene ends were 0 bases for V and 5 bases for J; bases not matched to a gene: 11. Here the CDR3 DNA reads TGCAGTGCTAGAGACGCCCGTAGCGGGAGCCTGAACAATGAGCAGTTCTTC. It codes for CSARDARSGSLNNEQFF.

This clonotype showed up just a few times. The V gene is TRBV12-3 or TRBV12-4, the J gene TRBJ2-3; 14 bases agree with TRBD2. V lost 6 bases to trimming and J lost 6 bases; unmatched junction nucleotides: 11. The CDR3 length is 17 residues. The CDR3 protein is CASSSPGLAGGLDTQYF. CDR3 bases: TGTGCCAGCAGCTCCCCCGGACTAGCGGGAGGTTTGGATACGCAGTATTTT.

This chain joins TRBV14 and TRBJ2-7, with D possibly being TRBD1 (5 bases). CDR3 length: 17 residues. V shed 1 base and J shed 0 bases, with 16 bases lying between them. Looked up from germline, CDR1 is SGHDN and CDR2 is FVKESK. CDR3 sequence reads: CASSQGESADNSYEQYF. CDR3 bases: TGTGCCAGCAGCCAAGGGGAATCTGCGGACAACTCCTACGAGCAGTACTTC.

This clonotype was counted between two and nine times. The V call is TRBV6-6, the J call TRBJ2-1; D is uncertain. Per the germline V gene, CDR1 is MNHNY and CDR2 is SVGAGI (reference sequence). The V and J ends lost 2 bases and 5 bases respectively, with 4 bases between them. The CDR3 runs to 12 residues. CDR3 residues: CASSYGDNEQFF. CDR3 sequence (DNA): TGTGCCAGCAGTTACGGTGACAATGAGCAGTTCTTC.

A few counts support this clonotype. The CDR3, as DNA: TGTGCCACCAACGGCCCCCCAACGGCCGCCGCCTACAATGAGCAGTTCTTC. Translated, it gives CATNGPPTAAAYNEQFF. This chain joins TRBV10-3 and TRBJ2-1; D is undetermined. The germline V gene has CDR1 ENHRY and CDR2 SYGVKD. The length of the CDR3 is 17 residues. V was shortened by 10 bases and J by 2 bases, with 24 bases between the two germline ends.

This clonotype was detected only a few times. The rearrangement joins TRBV10-3 to TRBJ2-2; D is uncertain. The CDR3 spans 14 residues. Germline V CDR1 and CDR2: ENHRY, SYGVKD. V lost 2 bases and J 4 bases, leaving 8 bases between the germline ends. The DNA of the CDR3 is TGTGCCATCAGTGAGGAGCAAGTCACCGGGGAGCTGTTTTTT. It encodes CAISEEQVTGELFF.